Below are 3 T cell receptor beta chains sequenced from a single sample in a study of OX40 agonist ivuxolimab in advanced cancers. The data were produced by immunoSEQ multiplex PCR, yet TCRdb's version contains in-frame clones alone and is incomplete. The profile shows tens of thousands of clones, 70% to 90% of them singletons. The source was CD4+ or CD8+ T cells sorted from blood, collected in a trial of the OX40 agonist ivuxolimab. The receptors here all came from an adult with an advanced solid tumor such as melanoma, head and neck, liver or kidney cancer.

This chain links TRBV6-1 with TRBJ2-1, with 9 nucleotides matching TRBD1. CDR1 MNHNS and CDR2 SASEGT come from the germline V gene. V trimming: 5 bases; J trimming: 8 bases; junction bases outside the gene matches: 16. The CDR3 consists of 17 residues. CDR3 sequence: CASSQGTGWGKGDEQFF. The CDR3 nucleotides read TGTGCCAGCAGTCAAGGGACAGGGTGGGGGAAGGGGGATGAGCAGTTCTTC.

The chain employs TRBV4-1 and TRBJ2-7, with 8 nucleotides matching TRBD1. Trimming cost V 2 bases and J 6 bases; bases outside gene matches: 6. Germline V lookup: CDR1 MGHRA, CDR2 YSYEKL. The CDR3 length is 14 residues. As DNA, the CDR3 is TGCGCCAGCAGCCAAATACCAGGGGGCGGCGAGCAGTACTTC. Encoded protein: CASSQIPGGGEQYF.

The rearrangement uses TRBV19 and TRBJ2-1; TRBD2 agrees at 11 bases. The germline gives CDR1 LNHDA, CDR2 SQIVND (reference sequence). V was clipped by 4 bases and J by 7 bases; unmatched bases: 9. This CDR3 spans 16 amino acids. The CDR3 nucleotides read TGTGCCAGTAGTACCTTTAGCGGGAGGGCCGAGAATGAGCAGTTCTTC. This translates into CASSTFSGRAENEQFF. The whole variable domain, remainder taken from reference TRBV19 and TRBJ2-1, is DGGITQSPKYLFRKEGQNVTLSCEQNLNHDAMYWYRQDPGQGLRLIYYSQIVNDFQKGDIAEGYSVSREKKESFPLTVTSAQKNPTAFYLCASSTFSGRAENEQFFGPGTRLTVL.